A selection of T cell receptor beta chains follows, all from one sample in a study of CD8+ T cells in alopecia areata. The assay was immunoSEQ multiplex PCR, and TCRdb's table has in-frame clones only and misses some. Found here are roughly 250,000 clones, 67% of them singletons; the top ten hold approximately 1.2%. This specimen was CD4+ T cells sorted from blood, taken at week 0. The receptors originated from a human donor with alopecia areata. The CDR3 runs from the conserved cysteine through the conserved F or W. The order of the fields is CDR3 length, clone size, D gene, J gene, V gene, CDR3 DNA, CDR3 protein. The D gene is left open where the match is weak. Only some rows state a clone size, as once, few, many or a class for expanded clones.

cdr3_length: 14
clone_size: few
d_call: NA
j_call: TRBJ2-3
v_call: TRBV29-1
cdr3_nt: TGCAGCGTTGAAAGGTCTTCCGGCACAGATACGCAGTATTTT
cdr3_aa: CSVERSSGTDTQYF

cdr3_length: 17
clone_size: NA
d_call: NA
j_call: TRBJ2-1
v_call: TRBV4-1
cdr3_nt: TGCGCCAGCAGCCAAGATATCCCCCCCGCTTATTACAATGAGCAGTTCTTC
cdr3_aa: CASSQDIPPAYYNEQFF

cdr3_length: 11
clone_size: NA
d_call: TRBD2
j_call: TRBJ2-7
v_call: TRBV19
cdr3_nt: TGTGCCAGTGGAGCGGGGTACGAGCAGTACTTC
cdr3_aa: CASGAGYEQYF

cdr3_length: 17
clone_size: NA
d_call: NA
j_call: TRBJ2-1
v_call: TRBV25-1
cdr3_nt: TGTGCCAGCAGTGATTACTCTTCGCGGGGAGTCCGGGGTGAGCAGTTCTTC
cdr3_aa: CASSDYSSRGVRGEQFF

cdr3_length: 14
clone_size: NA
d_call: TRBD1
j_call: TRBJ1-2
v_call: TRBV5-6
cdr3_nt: TGTGCCAGCAGCCTTGGGACAGGGGACCCTGGCTACACCTTC
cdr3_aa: CASSLGTGDPGYTF

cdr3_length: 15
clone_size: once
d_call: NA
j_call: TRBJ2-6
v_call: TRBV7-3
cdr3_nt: TGTGCCAGCAGCCCAAGGGGAACTGGGGCCAACGTCCTGACTTTC
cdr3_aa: CASSPRGTGANVLTF

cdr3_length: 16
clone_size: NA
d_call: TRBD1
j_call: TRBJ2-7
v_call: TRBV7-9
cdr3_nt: TGTGCCAGCAGCCCGTGGACAGGGGGGAGCTCCTACGAGCAGTACTTC
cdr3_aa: CASSPWTGGSSYEQYF

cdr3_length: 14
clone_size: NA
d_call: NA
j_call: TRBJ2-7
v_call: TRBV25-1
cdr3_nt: TGTGCCAGCAGTGAATCGGGGACTTCCTACGAGCAGTACTTC
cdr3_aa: CASSESGTSYEQYF

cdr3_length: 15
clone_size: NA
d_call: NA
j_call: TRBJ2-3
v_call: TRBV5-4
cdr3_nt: TGTGCCAGCAGCTTAAGCCGTGGGGCTGCTGATACGCAGTATTTT
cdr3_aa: CASSLSRGAADTQYF

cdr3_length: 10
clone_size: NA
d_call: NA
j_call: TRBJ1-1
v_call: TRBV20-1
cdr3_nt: TGCAGCGCCGGACGGCCTGAAGCTTTCTTT
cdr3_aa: CSAGRPEAFF

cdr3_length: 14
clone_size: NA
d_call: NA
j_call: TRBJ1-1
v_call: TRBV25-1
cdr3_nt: TGTGCCAGCCAACGCCCGGGCCCGAACACTGAAGCTTTCTTT
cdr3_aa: CASQRPGPNTEAFF

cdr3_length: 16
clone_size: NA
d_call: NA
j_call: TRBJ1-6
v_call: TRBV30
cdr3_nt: TGTGCCTGGAGTCGCCAGAACTGGGTCTCTAATTCACCCCTCCACTTT
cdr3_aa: CAWSRQNWVSNSPLHF

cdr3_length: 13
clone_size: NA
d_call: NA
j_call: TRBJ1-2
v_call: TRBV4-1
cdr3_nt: TGCGCCAGCAGCCAAGTCAGGGGTTATGGCTACACCTTC
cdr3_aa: CASSQVRGYGYTF

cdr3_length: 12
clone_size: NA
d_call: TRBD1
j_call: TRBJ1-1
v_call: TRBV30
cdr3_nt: TGTGCCTGGTCAGGGGGGAACACTGAAGCTTTCTTT
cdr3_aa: CAWSGGNTEAFF

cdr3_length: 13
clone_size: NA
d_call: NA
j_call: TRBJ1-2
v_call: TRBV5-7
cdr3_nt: TGTGCCAGCAGCTTGATGGGCAGGACCGGCTACACCTTC
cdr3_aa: CASSLMGRTGYTF

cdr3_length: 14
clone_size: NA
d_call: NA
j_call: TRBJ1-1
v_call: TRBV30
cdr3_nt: TGTGCCTGGAGTACTGGGGCAGGGAGGGCCGAAGCTTTCTTT
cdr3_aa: CAWSTGAGRAEAFF

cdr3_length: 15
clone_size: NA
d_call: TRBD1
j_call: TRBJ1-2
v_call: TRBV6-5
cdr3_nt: TGTGCCAGCAGTTACTCCACAGGGGGCAAATATGGCTACACCTTC
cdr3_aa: CASSYSTGGKYGYTF

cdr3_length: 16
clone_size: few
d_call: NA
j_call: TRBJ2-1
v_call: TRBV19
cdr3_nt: TGTGCCAGTAGTATTATTGGGGGCCTACACGGGAATGAGCAGTTCTTC
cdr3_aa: CASSIIGGLHGNEQFF

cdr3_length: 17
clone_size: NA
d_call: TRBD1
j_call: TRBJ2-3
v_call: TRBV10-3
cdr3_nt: TGTGCCATCAGTCGAGGGGCGACAGGGGGTATGTGGGATACGCAGTATTTT
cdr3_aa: CAISRGATGGMWDTQYF

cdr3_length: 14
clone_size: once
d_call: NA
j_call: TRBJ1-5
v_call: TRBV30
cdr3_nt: TGTGCCTGGAGATCTCCGGGGGGGTTTCAGCCCCAGCATTTT
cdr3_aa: CAWRSPGGFQPQHF

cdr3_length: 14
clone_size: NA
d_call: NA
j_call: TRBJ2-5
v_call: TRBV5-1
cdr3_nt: TGCGCCAGCAGCTTAGGACGGGCCCAAGAGACCCAGTACTTC
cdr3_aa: CASSLGRAQETQYF

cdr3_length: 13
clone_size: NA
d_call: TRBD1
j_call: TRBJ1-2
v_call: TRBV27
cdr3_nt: TGTGCCAGCAGCCTACAGGGGCTGGATGGCTACACCTTC
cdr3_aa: CASSLQGLDGYTF

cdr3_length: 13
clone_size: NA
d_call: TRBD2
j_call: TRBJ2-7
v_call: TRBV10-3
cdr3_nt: TGTGCCATCAGCTCCACGGGACTAACGGCCCAGTACTTC
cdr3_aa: CAISSTGLTAQYF

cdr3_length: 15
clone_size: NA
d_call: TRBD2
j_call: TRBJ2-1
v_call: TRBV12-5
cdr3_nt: TGTGCTAGTGCCCCGGGACTAGTATCCCACAATGAGCAGTTCTTC
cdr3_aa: CASAPGLVSHNEQFF

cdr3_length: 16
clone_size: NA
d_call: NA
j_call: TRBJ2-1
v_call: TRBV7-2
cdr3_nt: TGTGCCAGCAGCTTAGTAGGCGATAGCTCCTACAATGAGCAGTTCTTC
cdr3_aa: CASSLVGDSSYNEQFF

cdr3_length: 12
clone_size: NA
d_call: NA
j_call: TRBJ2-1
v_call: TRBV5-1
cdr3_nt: TGCGCCAGCAGCATCTTATACAATGAGCAGTTCTTC
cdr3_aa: CASSILYNEQFF

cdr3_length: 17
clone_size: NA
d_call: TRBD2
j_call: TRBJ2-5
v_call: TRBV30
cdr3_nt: TGTGCCTGGAGTCGGTCGCGGGGGGCCCGGCCCCAAGAGACCCAGTACTTC
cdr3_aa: CAWSRSRGARPQETQYF

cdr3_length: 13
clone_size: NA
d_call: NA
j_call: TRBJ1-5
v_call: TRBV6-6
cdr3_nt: TGTGCCGCCCACGGATATAGCAATCAGCCCCAGCATTTT
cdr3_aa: CAAHGYSNQPQHF

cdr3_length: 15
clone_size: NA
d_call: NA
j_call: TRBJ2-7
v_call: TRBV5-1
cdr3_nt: TGCGCCAGCAGCTTGGCTGTGGCGGCGGGCCTCGAGCAGTACTTC
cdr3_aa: CASSLAVAAGLEQYF

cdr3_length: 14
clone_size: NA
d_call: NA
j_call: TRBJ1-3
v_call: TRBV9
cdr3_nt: TGTGCCAGCAGCGTAGCAGGGATTGGAAACACCATATATTTT
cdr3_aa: CASSVAGIGNTIYF

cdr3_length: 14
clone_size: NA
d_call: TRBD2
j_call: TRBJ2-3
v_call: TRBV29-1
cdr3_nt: TGCAGCGTTGGGACTAGCGGGGGCACAGATACGCAGTATTTT
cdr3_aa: CSVGTSGGTDTQYF

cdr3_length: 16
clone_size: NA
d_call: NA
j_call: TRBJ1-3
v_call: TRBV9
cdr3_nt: TGTGCCAGCAGCGGGGGGCTAGGACACTCTGGAAACACCATATATTTT
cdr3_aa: CASSGGLGHSGNTIYF

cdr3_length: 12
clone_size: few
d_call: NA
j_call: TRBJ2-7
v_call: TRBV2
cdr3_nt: TGTGCCAGCATCCAAGAGGGCTACGAGCAGTACTTC
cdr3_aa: CASIQEGYEQYF

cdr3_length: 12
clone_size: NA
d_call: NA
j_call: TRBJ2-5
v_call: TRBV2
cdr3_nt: TGTGCCAGCAGGTTCAGCGCAGAGACCCAGTACTTC
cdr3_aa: CASRFSAETQYF

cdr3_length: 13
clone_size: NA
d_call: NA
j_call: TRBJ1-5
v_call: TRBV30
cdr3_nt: TGTGCCTGGAGTGTGGGCATAAGTCAGCCCCAGCATTTT
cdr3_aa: CAWSVGISQPQHF

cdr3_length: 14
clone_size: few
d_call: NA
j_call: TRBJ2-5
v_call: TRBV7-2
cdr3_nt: TGTGCCAGCAGCTTAGATTCTCATCGAGAGACCCAGTACTTC
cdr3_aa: CASSLDSHRETQYF

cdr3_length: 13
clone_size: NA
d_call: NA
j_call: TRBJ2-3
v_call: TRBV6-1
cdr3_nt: TGTGCCAGCAGTGAACCCCGAACAGATACGCAGTATTTT
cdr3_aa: CASSEPRTDTQYF

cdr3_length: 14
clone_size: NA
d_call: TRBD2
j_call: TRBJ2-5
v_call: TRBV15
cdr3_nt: TGTGCCACTGCACTGGGACTAGCGGGGGAGACCCAGTACTTC
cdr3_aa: CATALGLAGETQYF

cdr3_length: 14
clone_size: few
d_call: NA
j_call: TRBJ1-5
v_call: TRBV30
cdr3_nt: TGTGCCTGGAGTCGCTGGGGGGGCAATCAGCCCCAGCATTTT
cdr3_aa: CAWSRWGGNQPQHF

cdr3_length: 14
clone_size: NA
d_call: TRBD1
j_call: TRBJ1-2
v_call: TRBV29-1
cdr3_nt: TGCAGCGCCGGAAGGACAGGGATGGGTGATGGCTACACCTTC
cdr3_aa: CSAGRTGMGDGYTF

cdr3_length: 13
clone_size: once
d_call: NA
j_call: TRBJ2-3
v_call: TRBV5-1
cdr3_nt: TGCGCCAGCAGCCGCGCACAGGGAGATACGCAGTATTTT
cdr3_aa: CASSRAQGDTQYF

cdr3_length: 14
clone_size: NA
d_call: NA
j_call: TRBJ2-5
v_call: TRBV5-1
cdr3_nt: TGCGCCAGCAGAGTTTTGCCGAATCAAGAGACCCAGTACTTC
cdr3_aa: CASRVLPNQETQYF

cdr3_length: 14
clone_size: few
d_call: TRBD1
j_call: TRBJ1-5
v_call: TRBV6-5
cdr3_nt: TGTGCCAGCAGTGGGACAGGGGGCAATCAGCCCCAGCATTTT
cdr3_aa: CASSGTGGNQPQHF

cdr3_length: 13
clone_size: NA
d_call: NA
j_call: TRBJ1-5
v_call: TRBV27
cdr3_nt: TGTGCCAGCAGTTTTTTACGAAAAGGGCCCCAGCATTTT
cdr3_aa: CASSFLRKGPQHF

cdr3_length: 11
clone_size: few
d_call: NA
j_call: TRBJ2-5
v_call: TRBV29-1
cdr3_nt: TGCAGCGTTGAAGGGGGAGAGACCCAGTACTTC
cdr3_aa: CSVEGGETQYF

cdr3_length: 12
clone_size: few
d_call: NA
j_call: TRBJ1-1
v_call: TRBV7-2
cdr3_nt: TGTGCCAGCAGCCGGGAGGGCACTGAAGCTTTCTTT
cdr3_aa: CASSREGTEAFF

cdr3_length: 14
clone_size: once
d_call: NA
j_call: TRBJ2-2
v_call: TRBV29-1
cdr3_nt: TGCAGCGTTGAAGATGAATCCCCGAGGGGGGAGCTGTTTTTT
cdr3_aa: CSVEDESPRGELFF

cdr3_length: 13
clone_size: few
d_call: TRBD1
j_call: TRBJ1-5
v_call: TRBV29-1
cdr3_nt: TGCAGCGCACGGGACAGGAGCAATCAGCCCCAGCATTTT
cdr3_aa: CSARDRSNQPQHF

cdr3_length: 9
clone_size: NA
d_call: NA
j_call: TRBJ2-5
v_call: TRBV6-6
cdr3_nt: TGTGCCAGCGGCGAGACCCAGTACTTC
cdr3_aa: CASGETQYF

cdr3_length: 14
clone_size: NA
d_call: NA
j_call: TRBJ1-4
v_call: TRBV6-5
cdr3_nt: TGTGCCAGCAGTTACTGGGGGAATGGTGAAAAACTGTTTTTT
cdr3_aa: CASSYWGNGEKLFF

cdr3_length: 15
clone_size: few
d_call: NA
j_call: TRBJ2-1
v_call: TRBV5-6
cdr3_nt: TGTGCCAGCAGCTTGGTTCCTAGCCGGGCGGATGAGCAGTTCTTC
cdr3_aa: CASSLVPSRADEQFF

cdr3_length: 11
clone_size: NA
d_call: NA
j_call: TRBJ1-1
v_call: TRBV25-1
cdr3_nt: TGTGCCAGCAGTGAGGTTTCTGGGGCTTTCTTT
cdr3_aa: CASSEVSGAFF

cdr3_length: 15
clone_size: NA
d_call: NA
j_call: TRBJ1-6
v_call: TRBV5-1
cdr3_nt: TGCGCCAGCAGCCGCCGGGACACCCGTAATTCACCCCTCCACTTT
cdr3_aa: CASSRRDTRNSPLHF

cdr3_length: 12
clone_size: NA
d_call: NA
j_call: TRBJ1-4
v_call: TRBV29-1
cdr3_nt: TGCAGCGTTTTCACGCCGAATGAAAAACTGTTTTTT
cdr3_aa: CSVFTPNEKLFF